Listed below are T cell receptor beta chains from one sample, sequenced in a study of early T cells in non-severe SARS-CoV-2 infection. Each CDR3 protein is one row after TCRdb ran MiXCR on the 5' RACE reads. Among more than 65,000 distinct CDR3 sequences listed, approximately 12% were seen once. Material for sequencing was whole blood. These receptors were obtained from an adult who was a healthcare worker with PCR-confirmed SARS-CoV-2 infection or an uninfected control (not recorded which). CDR3s include the opening cysteine and the closing phenylalanine or tryptophan. The order of the fields is D gene, CDR3 length, clone size, V gene, J gene, CDR3 DNA, CDR3 protein. The D gene is left open where the match is weak. For some rows the clone size is stated as once, few or many, or as a class when expanded; others skip it.

-	15	many	TRBV7-2	TRBJ2-3	TGTGCCAGCAGCTATGGGACCCTATCGGCAGATACGCAGTATTTT	CASSYGTLSADTQYF
TRBD1	13	many	TRBV29-1	TRBJ1-1	TGCAGCGTGGGAACAGGGGAATGGACTGAAGCTTTCTTT	CSVGTGEWTEAFF
TRBD1	14	-	TRBV7-9	TRBJ1-5	TGTGCCAGCAGCAAGGACAGGGGAGACCAGCCCCAGCATTTT	CASSKDRGDQPQHF
-	16	-	TRBV15	TRBJ2-1	TGTGCCACCAGACCAACCCAAGGGGCTGGCGGCAATGAGCAGTTCTTC	CATRPTQGAGGNEQFF
TRBD1	16	many	TRBV4-3	TRBJ1-4	TGCGCCAGCAGCCAAACAAGGGGGACAGGGACTGAAAAACTGTTTTTT	CASSQTRGTGTEKLFF
-	15	-	TRBV7-2	TRBJ2-5	TGTGCCAGCAGCGTAGAAGACTTTTGGCAAGAGACCCAGTACTTC	CASSVEDFWQETQYF
-	14	many	TRBV19	TRBJ2-3	TGTGCCAGTGGGATCACCGCTAGCACAGATACGCAGTATTTT	CASGITASTDTQYF
TRBD1	12	many	TRBV12-3/TRBV12-4	TRBJ2-1	TGTGCCAGCAGTAGGGACAGGGCTCGTCAGTTCTTC	CASSRDRARQFF
TRBD1	16	few	TRBV29-1	TRBJ2-3	TGCAGCCTAACGCCCGATGGGACAGGGCAATCAGATACGCAGTATTTT	CSLTPDGTGQSDTQYF
TRBD1	13	many	TRBV12-3/TRBV12-4	TRBJ1-5	TGTGCCAGCAGTTTACAGGGGGATCAGCCCCAGCATTTT	CASSLQGDQPQHF
-	11	many	TRBV28	TRBJ1-4	TGTGCCAGCAGTTTGAGTGAAAAACTGTTTTTT	CASSLSEKLFF
-	15	few	TRBV29-1	TRBJ2-3	TGCAGCGTTGAAGGTGGGCTTATAGGAGCAGATACGCAGTATTTT	CSVEGGLIGADTQYF
TRBD2	15	many	TRBV20-1	TRBJ2-3	TGCAGTGCTACCCGGACTAGCGGTAGCACAGATACGCAGTATTTT	CSATRTSGSTDTQYF
-	12	many	TRBV11-2	TRBJ2-7	TGTGCCAGCAGCTCCAGGGCCTACGAGCAGTACTTC	CASSSRAYEQYF
-	17	many	TRBV18	TRBJ2-6	TGTGCCAGCTCAGATCGGACGGCAAACTCTGGGGCCAACGTCCTGACTTTC	CASSDRTANSGANVLTF
-	13	many	TRBV7-8	TRBJ1-2	TGTGCCAGCAGCTTAGTTCTCGCAGGGGGCTACACCTTC	CASSLVLAGGYTF
TRBD1	15	many	TRBV5-1	TRBJ1-5	TGCGCCAGCAGTGAACAGGGGGCGCAGGGTCAGCCCCAGCATTTT	CASSEQGAQGQPQHF
TRBD1	16	many	TRBV7-9	TRBJ1-5	TGTGCCAGCAGCTTAGTGGGCAGGGGGACGACACAGCCCCAGCATTTT	CASSLVGRGTTQPQHF
-	15	many	TRBV7-9	TRBJ2-5	TGTGCCAGCAGCCGAAATACAGTGAACAAAGAGACCCAGTACTTC	CASSRNTVNKETQYF
TRBD1	15	-	TRBV28	TRBJ2-3	TGTGCCAGCAGTTCCAGGACAGGGCTAACAGATACGCAGTATTTT	CASSSRTGLTDTQYF
-	13	few	TRBV6-2/TRBV6-3	TRBJ1-2	TGTGCCAGCAGTGGACGGACGCCGTATGGCTACACCTTC	CASSGRTPYGYTF
TRBD2	18	-	TRBV7-2	TRBJ2-3	TGTGCCAGCAGCTTGGTGTTTCTGGCGGGGGGCCCCACAGATACGCAGTATTTT	CASSLVFLAGGPTDTQYF
-	15	few	TRBV9	TRBJ1-2	TGTGCCAGCAGCGTAGCCCCCCCAGGGCACGGTGGCTACACCTTC	CASSVAPPGHGGYTF
TRBD2	16	many	TRBV5-1	TRBJ2-3	TGCGCCAGCAGCATCAGGACTAGCGGGGGGGCAGATACGCAGTATTTT	CASSIRTSGGADTQYF
TRBD1	15	many	TRBV20-1	TRBJ1-2	TGCAGTGCTAGACATTTGGACAGGGGACACCGAGGCTACACCTTC	CSARHLDRGHRGYTF
-	13	many	TRBV28	TRBJ2-2	TGTGCCAGCAGTTTTCGGGGGACCGGGGAGCTGTTTTTT	CASSFRGTGELFF
TRBD2	20	many	TRBV7-9	TRBJ2-7	TGTGCCAGCAGCCCGGAGACCAACTTAGGACTAGCGGGAACAATTTACGAGCAGTACTTC	CASSPETNLGLAGTIYEQYF